The rows below give T cell receptor beta chains drawn from one sample of a study of technical replicates of blood from several donors. The data were produced by immunoSEQ multiplex PCR, yet TCRdb's version contains in-frame clones alone and is incomplete. The sample includes approximately 73,000 clones, around 96% of them seen just once. Sequenced input: T cells isolated from PBMCs. The source is a human donor in good health. Both conserved end residues are part of each CDR3. A D gene is named only where the DNA matches it firmly. Clone size is shown for a subset of rows, as once, few, many or a class of expanded clone.

NA	TRBV29-1	NA	TRBJ1-1	CSVEKAGYAFF	TGCAGCGTTGAAAAAGCAGGGTACGCTTTCTTT
NA	TRBV18	TRBD2	TRBJ2-1	CASSLAFRIKTSGRTNEQFF	TGTGCCAGCTCACTGGCTTTTCGGATTAAGACTAGCGGGAGGACAAACGAGCAGTTCTTC
NA	TRBV9	NA	TRBJ1-3	CASSVQGGGNTIYF	TGTGCCAGCAGCGTACAGGGAGGTGGAAACACCATATATTTT
NA	TRBV7-3	TRBD1	TRBJ2-7	CASSLYRGDEQYF	TGTGCCAGCAGCTTATACAGGGGCGACGAGCAGTACTTC
NA	TRBV19	TRBD1	TRBJ1-5	CASSLRTGQVGNQPQHF	TGTGCCAGTAGTCTCAGGACAGGGCAGGTAGGAAATCAGCCCCAGCATTTT
NA	TRBV30	NA	TRBJ1-5	CAWSVGANLYSNQPQHF	TGTGCCTGGAGTGTGGGGGCAAATTTATATAGCAATCAGCCCCAGCATTTT
NA	TRBV5-1	NA	TRBJ1-2	CASSATGEIGYTF	TGCGCCAGCAGCGCAACAGGAGAGATTGGCTACACCTTC
NA	TRBV30	TRBD2	TRBJ2-1	CAWSRTSGGLRAYNEQFF	TGTGCCTGGAGTAGGACTAGCGGGGGCCTACGGGCCTACAATGAGCAGTTCTTC
NA	TRBV14	TRBD1	TRBJ1-1	CASSPNFQGARTEAFF	TGTGCCAGCAGCCCCAACTTTCAGGGGGCGCGGACTGAAGCTTTCTTT
NA	TRBV6-6	NA	TRBJ2-1	CASSYFQGREQFF	TGTGCCAGCAGTTATTTCCAGGGGCGGGAGCAGTTCTTC
NA	TRBV5-1	NA	TRBJ1-2	CASSLGVDGGYTF	TGCGCCAGCAGCTTAGGTGTCGACGGGGGCTACACCTTC
NA	TRBV5-4	NA	TRBJ1-1	CASSLGDTEAFF	TGTGCCAGCAGCTTAGGAGACACTGAAGCTTTCTTT
NA	TRBV30	NA	TRBJ1-2	CAWSVASGFQGYTF	TGTGCCTGGAGTGTCGCCTCGGGGTTTCAGGGCTACACCTTC
few	TRBV9	NA	TRBJ1-1	CASSVTGNTEAFF	TGTGCCAGCAGCGTGACGGGAAACACTGAAGCTTTCTTT
NA	TRBV9	NA	TRBJ1-1	CASSLSGSGGTEAFF	TGTGCCAGCAGCCTCAGCGGAAGTGGTGGAACTGAAGCTTTCTTT
NA	TRBV7-9	NA	TRBJ2-1	CASSPYSDEQFF	TGTGCCAGCAGCCCGTACAGTGATGAGCAGTTCTTC
NA	TRBV5-1	NA	TRBJ1-3	CASSLGLLDYRTGVSGNTIYF	TGCGCCAGCAGCTTGGGGCTTCTCGACTATAGAACCGGCGTCTCTGGAAACACCATATATTTT
NA	TRBV10-3	TRBD2	TRBJ2-1	CAISEGLAGGLVNEQFF	TGTGCCATCAGTGAGGGACTAGCGGGAGGGCTGGTGAATGAGCAGTTCTTC
once	TRBV10-2	NA	TRBJ1-1	CASSGAGVTEAFF	TGCGCCAGCAGTGGGGCAGGGGTCACTGAAGCTTTCTTT
NA	TRBV7-3	TRBD2	TRBJ2-1	CASSLLAGLYNEQFF	TGTGCCAGCAGCTTATTAGCGGGGCTATACAATGAGCAGTTCTTC
NA	TRBV4-3	NA	TRBJ1-4	CASSQDIYGYPNEKLFF	TGCGCCAGCAGCCAAGATATTTACGGTTATCCTAATGAAAAACTGTTTTTT
NA	TRBV11-2	NA	TRBJ2-5	CASSLGRLETQYF	TGTGCCAGCAGCTTAGGCAGGCTAGAGACCCAGTACTTC
NA	TRBV4-2	TRBD2	TRBJ2-7	CASSQDQREVNYEQYF	TGTGCCAGCAGCCAAGATCAACGGGAGGTTAACTACGAGCAGTACTTC
NA	TRBV5-1	TRBD2	TRBJ2-7	CASSLLAGGGSYEQYF	TGCGCCAGCAGCTTGCTAGCGGGAGGAGGGTCCTACGAGCAGTACTTC
NA	TRBV2	TRBD1	TRBJ1-1	CASSGPGDRAMNTEAFF	TGTGCCAGCAGTGGGCCTGGGGACAGGGCTATGAACACTGAAGCTTTCTTT
NA	TRBV9	NA	TRBJ1-2	CASSGENYGYTF	TGTGCCAGCAGCGGGGAGAATTATGGCTACACCTTC
once	TRBV11-3	TRBD2	TRBJ2-1	CASSPGWLAGVLDYNEQFF	TGTGCCAGCAGCCCGGGTTGGCTAGCGGGAGTGTTGGACTACAATGAGCAGTTCTTC
NA	TRBV28	NA	TRBJ2-6	CASSLSSGANVLTF	TGTGCCAGCAGTCTGAGCTCTGGGGCCAACGTCCTGACTTTC
once	TRBV9	NA	TRBJ2-1	CASSVDGGLREQFF	TGTGCCAGCAGCGTAGACGGGGGATTGCGCGAGCAGTTCTTC
NA	TRBV5-5	NA	TRBJ1-1	CASSLVFLAKNTEAFF	TGTGCCAGCAGCTTGGTGTTTTTAGCTAAGAACACTGAAGCTTTCTTT
NA	TRBV9	NA	TRBJ2-2	CASSVAGDSLTGELFF	TGTGCCAGCAGCGTAGCGGGAGACAGCCTCACCGGGGAGCTGTTTTTT
NA	TRBV19	NA	TRBJ1-4	CASNNRANEKLFF	TGTGCCAGTAATAACAGGGCGAATGAAAAACTGTTTTTT
NA	TRBV5-6	TRBD1	TRBJ1-2	CASSLGQGVTF	TGTGCCAGCAGCTTAGGACAGGGAGTCACCTTC
NA	TRBV28	TRBD1	TRBJ1-3	CASSRWDRGGNTIYF	TGTGCCAGCAGTCGTTGGGACAGGGGTGGGAACACCATATATTTT